The 22 T cell receptor beta chains listed next were all sequenced from one sample in a study of blood T cells in healthy people across ages. A J-beta primer mix and a sample-barcoded 5' primer were used in a second PCR of roughly 6 to 11 cycles. One entry per CDR3 protein, called by TCRdb with MiXCR from the 5' RACE reads. The data show hundreds of thousands of distinct CDR3 sequences, over 40% seen once. Material for sequencing was blood. These receptor sequences come from a man at least 80 years old in good health.

V and J are TRBV5-1 and TRBJ2-1, with D perhaps being TRBD1 or TRBD2 (5 bases each). Trimming stripped 0 bases from V and 0 bases from J, with 13 bases between. The CDR3 sequence is 17 residues long. CDR1 and CDR2 from the germline V gene are SGHRS and YFSETQ. As DNA, the CDR3 is TGCGCCAGCAGCTTGGAGACAGTGGGGAGCTCCTACAATGAGCAGTTCTTC. As protein: CASSLETVGSSYNEQFF.

The CDR3 reads CAISEGLTISYNEQFF. The CDR3 DNA follows: TGTGCCATCAGTGAAGGTTTAACCATCTCCTACAATGAGCAGTTCTTC. J is TRBJ2-1 and V is TRBV10-3; no firm D call. Trimming removed 3 bases from V and 0 bases from J, with 12 bases in between. The CDR3 runs to 16 residues. Germline loops: CDR1 ENHRY, CDR2 SYGVKD.

This clonotype has only one observation. The V call is TRBV20-1, the J call TRBJ1-2; a possible D gene is TRBD1 (5 bases). Trimming removed 6 bases at V and 9 bases at J, with 11 bases between. CDR1 DFQATT and CDR2 SNEGSKA come from the germline V gene (reference sequence). The CDR3 covers 10 residues. As DNA, the CDR3 is TGCAGTGCCACAGGCGGGAGCTACACCTTC. The encoded protein is CSATGGSYTF.

This rearrangement joins TRBV4-2 to TRBJ1-2; D ambiguous. This CDR3 has 14 amino acids. Trimming removed 0 bases from V and 8 bases from J, with 13 bases in between. The V gene's germline CDR1 is LGHNA and CDR2 YNFKEQ. The CDR3 region is CASSQDLGKWGYTF. For the CDR3, the DNA is TGTGCCAGCAGCCAAGATTTGGGGAAGTGGGGCTACACCTTC.

The chain has TRBV6-2 or TRBV6-3 and TRBJ2-3, with D possibly being TRBD2 (6 bases). Trimming left V 7 bases short and J 5 bases short, with 16 bases between. The CDR3 loop spans 14 amino acids. Germline V gene sequence: CDR1 MNHEY, CDR2 SVGEGT. In DNA, the CDR3 is TGTGCCAGCACCCCCTTGGGGGGAAGAGATACGCAGTATTTT. Its translation is CASTPLGGRDTQYF.

The rearrangement links TRBV7-3 to TRBJ2-5; no clear D gene. Germline V lookup: CDR1 SGHTA, CDR2 FQGTGA. CDR3 length equals 15 residues. The V gene lost 5 bases and the J gene lost 5 bases, with 18 bases spanning the gap. For the CDR3, the DNA is TGTGCCAGCAGCCCACGAGGCTCATTTAGTGAGACCCAGTACTTC. This encodes CASSPRGSFSETQYF.

This chain connects TRBV7-2 to TRBJ2-1, with unresolved D. Germline CDR1 SGHTA, CDR2 FQGNSA. Trimming stripped 5 bases from V and 4 bases from J, with 9 bases between. CDR3 length: 13 residues. CDR3 sequence (DNA): TGTGCCAGCAGCCCGATGGAGTACAATGAGCAGTTCTTC. Translation: CASSPMEYNEQFF.

This clonotype was seen only a few times. This chain joins TRBV4-3 and TRBJ2-1, with TRBD2 matching 8 bases. The CDR3 spans 18 residues. Losses at the gene ends were 0 bases for V and 2 bases for J; bases not matched to a gene: 9. Per the germline V gene, CDR1 is LGHNA and CDR2 is YSLEER. The CDR3 sequence: CASSQDPRRGATYNEQFF. CDR3 in DNA: TGCGCCAGCAGCCAAGATCCTAGGCGGGGGGCTACCTACAATGAGCAGTTCTTC.

The CDR3 DNA is TGTGCCAGCAGCTCTAGCGGGAGGGCCATCCACGAGCAGTACTTC. Its translation is CASSSSGRAIHEQYF. V and J are TRBV7-9 and TRBJ2-7, with 12 bases identical to TRBD2. Trimming took 4 bases from V and 5 from J; bases not matched to a gene: 6. This CDR3 comprises 15 residues. Germline assignment: CDR1 SEHNR and CDR2 FQNEAQ (reference sequence). Complete variable domain (other parts from reference TRBV7-9 and TRBJ2-7): DTGVSQNPRHKITKRGQNVTFRCDPISEHNRLYWYRQTLGQGPEFLTYFQNEAQLEKSRLLSDRFSAERPKGSFSTLEIQRTEQGDSAMYLCASSSSGRAIHEQYFGPGTRLTVT.

The rearrangement joins TRBV20-1 to TRBJ2-1, with 10 bases aligning to TRBD2. Looked up from germline, CDR1 is DFQATT and CDR2 is SNEGSKA (reference sequence). This CDR3 has 16 residues. Trimming took 5 bases from V and 5 from J; bases not matched to a gene: 12. CDR3 sequence reads: CSASSRWTSGHNEQFF. CDR3 nucleotide sequence: TGCAGTGCTTCCTCGCGTTGGACTAGCGGTCACAATGAGCAGTTCTTC.

V usage is TRBV20-1 and J usage is TRBJ2-5; D perhaps matches TRBD2 (5 bases). The CDR3 consists of 13 residues. The germline V and J ends were trimmed by 7 bases and 1 base, with 13 bases remaining between them. Germline lookup yields CDR1 DFQATT and CDR2 SNEGSKA (reference sequence). Here the CDR3 reads CSGQRTIQETQYF. The CDR3, as DNA: TGCAGTGGGCAGCGGACGATCCAAGAGACCCAGTACTTC.

The chain recombines TRBV7-2 with TRBJ2-2, with 13 bases that match TRBD2. Trimming took 8 bases from V and 0 from J; bases not matched to a gene: 3. This CDR3 is 16 amino acids long. Germline CDR1 reads SGHTA; CDR2 reads FQGNSA. CDR3 sequence: CASGLAGVANTGELFF. CDR3 bases: TGTGCCAGCGGACTAGCGGGAGTGGCGAACACCGGGGAGCTGTTTTTT.

The V gene is TRBV7-2, the J gene TRBJ2-5; 10 bases are a match to TRBD2. CDR1 and CDR2 from the germline V gene are SGHTA and FQGNSA. The trim removed 7 bases at V and 1 base at J, leaving 18 bases unmatched. This CDR3 is built from 19 residues. CDR3: CASNSQRTSGGAGQETQYF. DNA for the CDR3: TGTGCCAGCAACTCTCAGAGGACGAGCGGGGGGGCGGGCCAAGAGACCCAGTACTTC.

This clonotype was observed many times. The rearrangement links TRBV20-1 to TRBJ2-7; D not resolved. CDR1 and CDR2 from the germline V gene are DFQATT and SNEGSKA (reference sequence). The CDR3 is 15 amino acids. Trimming cost V 4 bases and J 6 bases, with 22 bases left between them. CDR3 residues: CSATHRLPQVVEQYF. CDR3 bases: TGCAGTGCTACGCATCGCCTCCCCCAAGTGGTCGAGCAGTACTTC.

This clonotype was counted between two and nine times. The V gene is TRBV29-1, the J gene TRBJ1-2, with 8 bases identical to TRBD1. V shed 8 bases and J 4 bases; nucleotides not matched to a gene: 6. Looked up from germline, CDR1 is SQVTM and CDR2 is ANQGSEA. The CDR3 consists of 12 residues. CDR3 amino acids: CSMADRVYGYTF. The CDR3 DNA is TGCAGCATGGCGGACAGGGTCTATGGCTACACCTTC.

The chain combines TRBV6-5 with TRBJ2-5; 9 bases line up with TRBD2. Germline V gives CDR1 MNHEY, CDR2 SVGAGI. After removal of 2 bases from V and 11 bases from J, the junction contained 12 bases not matched to a gene. The CDR3 loop spans 15 amino acids. The CDR3 is CASSYRLAGYNEQYF. CDR3 coding DNA: TGTGCCAGCAGTTACAGGCTAGCGGGATACAATGAGCAGTACTTC.

The chain combines TRBV4-1 with TRBJ2-5; 8 bases agree with TRBD1. This CDR3 is built from 16 residues. The J segment lost 4 bases and the V segment lost 1 base, leaving 8 bases of the junction unmatched. CDR1 MGHRA and CDR2 YSYEKL come from the germline V gene. CDR3 sequence: CASSQANRGNGETQYF. CDR3 coding DNA: TGCGCCAGCAGCCAAGCCAACAGGGGGAATGGAGAGACCCAGTACTTC.

This clonotype was observed a single time. The junction and the germline gene differ at one end; a read error may be behind it. This sequence joins TRBV7-2 and TRBJ2-3; TRBD2 matches at 7 bases. The length of the CDR3 is 18 residues. The germline V gene has CDR1 SGHTA and CDR2 FQGNSA. CDR3 in amino acids: CAGSLMPQRGPSTDTQYF. The CDR3 DNA reads TGTGCCGGCAGCTTAATGCCCCAGCGGGGCCCTAGCACAGATACGCAGTATTTT.

The CDR3 is CASSQGSYSYNPPDEKLFF. The CDR3 region has the DNA TGCGCCAGCAGCCAAGGATCGTACAGCTACAACCCGCCCGATGAAAAACTGTTTTTT. The V gene is TRBV4-1, the J gene TRBJ1-4; D not certain. V lost 1 base and J 6 bases, leaving 24 bases between the germline ends. CDR1 and CDR2 (germline): MGHRA, YSYEKL. The CDR3 length is 19 residues.

For this clonotype: At one of its ends the junction is not consistent with the germline gene, which may arise from a read error. This chain joins TRBV4-3 and TRBJ1-2; the D is unclear. CDR1 and CDR2 from the germline V gene are LGHNA and YSLEER. This CDR3 has 14 residues. The DNA of the CDR3 is TGCGCCAGCAGCCAATACACGGAGGACTACGGCTACACCTTC. Amino acids: CASSQYTEDYGYTF.

The sample holds one count of this clonotype. One base away lies a much larger clone, so this may be a sequencing read error. V gene TRBV7-2 combines with J gene TRBJ2-7; 7 positions match TRBD1. Germline values: CDR1 SGHTA, CDR2 FQGNSA. The CDR3 runs to 12 residues. The CDR3 region has the DNA TGTGCCAGCATCTTAGGGACAGACAAGCAGTACTTC. Translating gives CASILGTDKQYF.

The chain links TRBV24-1 to TRBJ2-3, with 9 bases aligning to TRBD1. Trimming took 5 bases from V and 2 from J; bases not matched to a gene: 16. CDR3 length: 19 amino acids. Germline CDR1 and CDR2: KGHDR and SFDVKD. CDR3 residues: CATSGTSIQGAHFTDTQYF. DNA of the CDR3: TGTGCCACCAGTGGTACTTCGATACAGGGGGCTCACTTCACAGATACGCAGTATTTT.